Presented here are 22 T cell receptor beta chains from one specimen sequenced in a study of graft-versus-host responses after intestinal transplantation. Their target antigens are unknown. Measured with immunoSEQ multiplex PCR; TCRdb has only the in-frame clones, and not every one. The data hold approximately 90,000 clones, with about 93% observed a single time. The source material was unstimulated CD8+ T cells sorted from spleen or lymph node cells, sampled before intestinal transplant. The receptors were sampled from a human donor who received an intestinal transplant.

This clone showed up just once. The rearrangement uses TRBV4-3 and TRBJ1-5; 7 bases map to TRBD1. The CDR3 totals 17 residues. V dropped 0 bases and J dropped 2; count of bases not matched to a gene: 7. Germline loops: CDR1 LGHNA, CDR2 YSLEER. CDR3 region: CASSQDRTGSGNQPQHF. The DNA of the CDR3 is TGCGCCAGCAGCCAAGATAGGACAGGTAGCGGCAATCAGCCCCAGCATTTT.

V is TRBV4-3 and J is TRBJ1-1; perhaps TRBD1 as D (6 bases). The CDR3 is 16 amino acids. V lost 0 bases and J 6 bases, leaving 17 bases between the germline ends. Germline CDR1 is LGHNA and CDR2 is YSLEER. CDR3 protein: CASSQDLGDGGAEAFF. In nucleotides, the CDR3 is TGCGCCAGCAGCCAAGATTTGGGGGATGGGGGCGCTGAAGCTTTCTTT.

J is TRBJ1-1 and V is TRBV29-1; D is unclear. V dropped 7 bases and J dropped 9 bases, with 12 bases sitting between them. The germline V gene has CDR1 SQVTM and CDR2 ANQGSEA. The CDR3 length is 10 residues. The CDR3: CSAGQPKAFF. The CDR3 region has the DNA TGCAGCGCTGGGCAGCCTAAAGCTTTCTTT.

CDR3 DNA sequence: TGTGCTAGTGGAAGGACAGGGATGGGGAACACTGAAGCTTTCTTT. It is translated as CASGRTGMGNTEAFF. The chain is built from TRBV12-5 and TRBJ1-1; TRBD1 matches 8 bases. Unmatched junction bases numbered 7, after V lost 6 bases and J lost 1 base. Per germline, CDR1 LGHNT and CDR2 FRNRAP. The CDR3 has 15 residues.

The chain couples TRBV29-1 to TRBJ2-1; a possible D gene is TRBD2 (5 bases). Trimming cost V 2 bases and J 0 bases, with 14 bases left between them. Germline V gives CDR1 SQVTM, CDR2 ANQGSEA. The CDR3 sequence is 16 residues long. The CDR3 nucleotides are TGCAGCGTTGAACTTCTAATAACTAGCTCCTACAATGAGCAGTTCTTC. This gives the protein CSVELLITSSYNEQFF.

The rearrangement links TRBV13 to TRBJ2-7, with TRBD1 matching 10 bases. CDR1 PRHDT and CDR2 FYEKMQ come from the germline V gene (reference sequence). The length of the CDR3 is 16 residues. V lost 4 bases, J lost 4 bases, and 10 bases stayed unmatched. CDR3 loop: CASSSSAGTGEYEQYF. The CDR3 region has the DNA TGTGCCAGCAGCTCCTCCGCCGGGACAGGGGAATACGAGCAGTACTTC. Using reference TRBV13 and TRBJ2-7 for the parts outside the CDR3, the full variable domain is AAGVIQSPRHLIKEKRETATLKCYPIPRHDTVYWYQQGPGQDPQFLISFYEKMQSDKGSIPDRFSAQQFSDYHSELNMSSLELGDSALYFCASSSSAGTGEYEQYFGPGTRLTVT.

The CDR3 loop is CASSPTGGTLNEQFF. The CDR3 DNA follows: TGTGCCAGCAGCCCGACGGGTGGTACACTCAATGAGCAGTTCTTC. This rearrangement joins TRBV9 to TRBJ2-1, with no clear D. The CDR3 is 15 residues long. The germline V gene has CDR1 SGDLS and CDR2 YYNGEE. V lost 4 bases and J lost 6, with 17 bases in between.

The chain uses TRBV5-1 and TRBJ1-5, with unresolved D. Germline lookup yields CDR1 SGHRS and CDR2 YFSETQ. Trimming took off 1 base at V and 2 bases at J, with 7 bases between the two ends. CDR3 length: 14 amino acids. The CDR3 sequence is CASSLNSRNQPQHF. As DNA, the CDR3 is TGCGCCAGCAGCTTGAACAGTCGCAATCAGCCCCAGCATTTT.

The gene calls are TRBV10-3 and TRBJ2-7, with TRBD2 identical over 10 bases. The length of the CDR3 is 18 residues. Germline CDR1 reads ENHRY; CDR2 reads SYGVKD. Trimming at V came to 0 bases and at J to 3 bases, leaving 11 bases not matched to a gene. CDR3 in amino acids: CAISESPSGSGGFYEQYF. The CDR3 DNA follows: TGTGCCATCAGTGAGTCGCCCTCGGGTAGCGGGGGGTTCTACGAGCAGTACTTC.

This clone was found once. This sequence joins TRBV10-1 and TRBJ2-3; 8 nucleotides line up with TRBD2. Germline V gene data show CDR1 as WNHNN and CDR2 as SYGVQD (reference sequence). The CDR3 covers 16 residues. Trimming took 0 bases from V and 6 from J; bases not matched to a gene: 8. CDR3: CASSESGGGLADTQYF. In DNA form, the CDR3 reads TGCGCCAGCAGTGAGTCTGGCGGGGGGCTGGCCGATACGCAGTATTTT.

V gene TRBV14 combines with J gene TRBJ2-6, with a tentative D call TRBD1 (6 bases). CDR1 is SGHDN, CDR2 FVKESK, per germline. This CDR3 comprises 18 residues. V dropped 5 bases and J dropped 0 bases, with 17 bases sitting between them. The CDR3 sequence: CASSSRDKGSSGANVLTF. For the CDR3, the DNA is TGTGCCAGCAGCAGCCGGGACAAAGGGAGCTCTGGGGCCAACGTCCTGACTTTC.

This chain uses TRBV7-9 with TRBJ2-2, with a possible D match to TRBD2 (6 bases). Trimming pared 5 bases from V and 0 bases from J, leaving 13 bases between. From germline, CDR1 is SEHNR and CDR2 FQNEAQ (reference sequence). The CDR3 has 16 amino acids. The CDR3: CASSPGRGTNTGELFF. CDR3 nucleotides: TGTGCCAGCAGCCCGGGCCGGGGGACGAACACCGGGGAGCTGTTTTTT.

This clone was recorded a few times. The rearrangement links TRBV2 to TRBJ2-3, with D unclear. This CDR3 spans 13 amino acids. V was trimmed by 6 bases and J by 0 bases, leaving 7 bases between them. In germline, CDR1 is SNHLY, CDR2 FYNNEI. The CDR3 DNA reads TGTGCCAGCAGGCTCACTAGCACAGATACGCAGTATTTT. This encodes CASRLTSTDTQYF. Using reference TRBV2 and TRBJ2-3 for the parts outside the CDR3, the full variable domain is EPEVTQTPSHQVTQMGQEVILRCVPISNHLYFYWYRQILGQKVEFLVSFYNNEISEKSEIFDDQFSVERPDGSNFTLKIRSTKLEDSAMYFCASRLTSTDTQYFGPGTRLTVL.

The chain employs TRBV6-1 and TRBJ1-1, with D possibly matching TRBD1 (5 bases). The V end lost 8 bases, the J end lost 3 bases, and 16 bases lay between the germline ends. This CDR3 spans 14 amino acids. Germline CDR1 reads MNHNS; CDR2 reads SASEGT. CDR3 region: CASGAGLFDTEAFF. The CDR3 DNA follows: TGTGCCAGCGGCGCAGGGTTGTTCGACACTGAAGCTTTCTTT.

The V and J genes are TRBV29-1 and TRBJ2-5; no clear D gene. The germline V gene encodes CDR1 SQVTM and CDR2 ANQGSEA. The CDR3 consists of 15 residues. V lost 2 bases and J 2 bases, leaving 15 bases between the germline ends. CDR3 coding DNA: TGCAGCGTTGAAACTTACAGCCAGCAACAAGAGACCCAGTACTTC. Encoded protein: CSVETYSQQQETQYF.

V and J are TRBV4-3 and TRBJ2-1, with 8 nucleotides matching TRBD1. CDR1 and CDR2 (germline): LGHNA, YSLEER. CDR3 length: 17 amino acids. V dropped 0 bases and J dropped 10; count of bases not matched to a gene: 14. Written as DNA, the CDR3 is TGCGCCAGCAGCCAAGAACTCGCGACAGGGGTTTTCGGGGAGCAGTTCTTC. It specifies CASSQELATGVFGEQFF.

V gene TRBV5-5 combines with J gene TRBJ2-2, with no clear D. Trimming stripped 5 bases from V and 1 base from J, with 9 bases between. This CDR3 has 14 residues. The germline V gene encodes CDR1 SGHKS and CDR2 YYEKEE (reference sequence). CDR3 DNA: TGTGCCAGCAGTTATACTTGGAACACCGGGGAGCTGTTTTTT. As protein: CASSYTWNTGELFF.

The V gene is TRBV7-7, the J gene TRBJ2-7; the match to TRBD2 covers 9 bases. The V segment lost 1 base and the J segment 0 bases; nucleotides outside the gene matches: 1. Germline-derived CDR1 and CDR2 are SSHAT and FNYEAQ (reference sequence). This CDR3 region has 15 residues. The CDR3 loop reads CASSLGSGGSYEQYF. The CDR3 DNA reads TGTGCCAGCAGCTTAGGTAGCGGGGGCTCCTACGAGCAGTACTTC.

This sequence joins TRBV19 and TRBJ2-1; 10 nucleotides agree with TRBD1. The V gene end was trimmed by 5 bases and the J gene end by 5 bases; junction bases not matched to a gene: 3. The CDR3 covers 14 residues. In germline, CDR1 is LNHDA, CDR2 SQIVND (reference sequence). CDR3 bases: TGTGCCAGTAGTGTGGGACAGGGGAACAATGAGCAGTTCTTC. It is translated as CASSVGQGNNEQFF.

The V call is TRBV14, the J call TRBJ1-6; D remains unclear. CDR3 length: 15 residues. Trimming left V 1 base short and J 9 bases short, with 13 bases between. CDR1 is SGHDN and CDR2 is FVKESK in the germline V gene. CDR3 sequence: CASSQGALVSSPLHF. In DNA, the CDR3 is TGTGCCAGCAGCCAAGGGGCCCTTGTTAGTTCACCCCTCCACTTT.

The rearrangement links TRBV6-6 to TRBJ2-2, with 8 positions matching TRBD2. V was clipped by 8 bases and J by 5 bases; unmatched bases: 7. Germline CDR1 reads MNHNY; CDR2 reads SVGAGI (reference sequence). The CDR3 is 14 amino acids. The CDR3 coding sequence is TGTGCCAGCCTTAGCGGGGAGGGTACCGGGGAGCTGTTTTTT. It encodes CASLSGEGTGELFF.

The V gene is TRBV20-1, the J gene TRBJ2-5, with TRBD1 identical over 7 bases. The J call could be wrong; TRBJ2-7 is a better fit for the DNA end. Germline CDR1 and CDR2: DFQATT and SNEGSKA (reference sequence). The CDR3 has 11 residues. Here the CDR3 DNA reads TGCAGTGCTAAACAGGGGTTCGAGCAGTACTTC. Encoded protein: CSAKQGFEQYF.